This T cell receptor beta chain was recorded in a study of OX40 agonist ivuxolimab in advanced cancers. Whole-study context: Across the patients, intravenous ivuxolimab was delivered every 2 weeks at 0.01 to 10 mg/kg. Study observations and caveats: In the 0.1-3.0 mg/kg groups, partial responders showed among the lowest expansion.

A word on this clone: No antigen is known for it.

CDR1 is MGHRA and CDR2 is YSYEKL in the germline V gene. J lost 8 bases, V lost 2 bases, and 8 bases had no gene match. This CDR3 is 14 amino acids long. TCRdb's copy holds only in-frame clones and misses some; the assay was immunoSEQ multiplex PCR. The data show tens of thousands of clones, approximately 86% seen once. This TCR derives from an adult with an advanced solid tumor such as melanoma, head and neck, liver or kidney cancer. This specimen consisted of CD4+ or CD8+ T cells sorted from blood, obtained in a trial of the OX40 agonist ivuxolimab. V and J are TRBV4-1 and TRBJ1-2; TRBD1 aligns across 7 bases. CDR3 nucleotides: TGCGCCAGCAGCCAAAGTGAGGGGGCTGGAGGCTACACCTTC. The encoded protein is CASSQSEGAGGYTF.